This T cell receptor (beta chain) was sequenced during a study of molecular identifiers for immune sequencing clone quantification (dated by TCRdb to 2016 to 2019). Regarding the study in general: For a replicate experiment, the RNA from either about 20,000 or 100,000 naive CD8 T cells was divided into five aliquots, and four of those aliquots went on to sequencing. CD8 T cells were used in a methods study to benchmark molecular-identifier clustering-based TCR repertoire sequencing (MIDCIRS) and TCR RNA copy counting.

Findings and caveats that apply to the study as a whole: Spiked-in Jurkat TCR RNA equal to a single cell's worth was reported to be detectable even within 1,200,000 naive CD8 T cells. Modeling estimated 3 to 3.5 recovered TCR RNA copies per cell, compared with about 10 by digital PCR, which implies roughly 29% capture efficiency. Highly expanded clone sizes could be underestimated if identical TCR molecules share a barcode. In CMV-specific effector cells, clones with more than 20 RNA copies contained over 98% of molecules, whereas in naive cells such clones contained under 1% of molecules. The naive libraries included spiked-in Jurkat TCR RNA (10 copies' worth), and this Jurkat TCR RNA is not part of the donor repertoire. When barcode sub-clustering was omitted, TCR diversity was inflated by chimeric consensus sequences, with chimeras reaching as high as 47%.

A word on this clonotype: Its antigen has not been determined. No much larger clone is present one base from it, and per-base qualities are unavailable.

Naive CD8 T cell libraries were made from approximately 22,000 to 940,000 sorted cells using 10%, 30% or 50% of purified RNA. On a BD FACSAria II, naive CD8 T cells were FACS-sorted as CD8+CD4-CCR7+CD45RA+ and collected into RLT Plus buffer. To test detection sensitivity, Jurkat RNA equivalent to over 8 TCR copies was spiked into samples of about 19,000-1,000,000 naive CD8 T cells. CD8 T cells were enriched with RosetteSep CD8+ T Cell Enrichment Cocktail and Ficoll-Paque, followed by ACK red cell lysis. Library preparation employed PCR. TCRdb shows the sequencer as NextSeq 500. Bulk TCR libraries were prepared as previously described, using TCR primers listed in Table S5. Purification of total RNA was performed with the Qiagen AllPrep DNA/RNA kit. Before any analysis, reads coming from multiple sequencing runs of the same library were combined into one pool. For the original study's pipeline: Reads were retained only if their TCR constant sequence matched exactly, and those retained reads were trimmed to 150 nt and grouped according to their 12-nt molecular barcodes. Reads in each barcode group were sub-clustered using a 15% Levenshtein threshold, and a quality-weighted consensus sequence was built for each RNA molecule. Non-functional sequences were removed, as were lower-count sequences one edit away from another. On the basis of fitting two negative binomial distributions, barcode sub-clusters with fewer than 20% of the maximum read count were discarded. Using fastp at Q25 and MiXCR, TCRdb reprocessed the public reads and kept productive beta chains. Rows are unified per CDR3 protein, each entry keeping the most common DNA and genes. TCRdb's processing, not the authors' own work, is the source of the V and J calls. For this sample there are hundreds of thousands of distinct CDR3 sequences; 25% appear just once. About 0.84% of the sample rests with the top ten.

Germline trimming: 1 base from V, 2 bases from J; junction bases outside gene matches: 8. The CDR3 contains 18 residues, cysteine and phenylalanine counted. CDR3 DNA only is kept here, 54 bases in frame from base 1. CDR1 and CDR2 were assigned from the germline V gene as SGHVS and FQNEAQ. The sample consisted of naive CD8+ T cells from blood, with Jurkat cell RNA spiked in. This specimen's cell subset or site label, interpreted: FACS-sorted CD8+CD4-CCR7+CD45RA+ naive T cells. This TCR was recovered from a human donor in good health. Some libraries in this study had Jurkat cell RNA spiked in. The chain couples TRBV7-8 to TRBJ2-3, with TRBD1 matching 11 junction bases. The CDR3 loop reads CASSLVWTGGSNTDTQYF. The base sequence is TGTGCCAGCAGCTTAGTTTGGACAGGGGGCTCCAACACAGATACGCAGTATTTT.